The 13 T cell receptor beta chains listed next were all sequenced from one sample in a study of T-cell reconstitution after alpha-beta-depleted transplantation in children. TCRbeta library preparation incorporated unique molecular identifiers. TCRdb analysed the PCR reads with MiXCR anew, one entry per CDR3 protein. The sample consists of 420,000 or so distinct CDR3 sequences, roughly 11% of them appearing once. The sample was PBMCs from the stem cell graft donor, taken from the stem cell graft. Every receptor here comes from a human donor who donated a stem cell graft to a child with acute myeloid leukemia.

This clonotype appeared a few times. The V gene is TRBV25-1, the J gene TRBJ2-1; TRBD2 aligns across 9 bases. V lost 1 base to trimming and J lost 7 bases; unmatched junction nucleotides: 8. The germline CDR1 and CDR2 sequences are MGHDK and SYGVNS. CDR3 length: 16 amino acids. The CDR3 sequence is CASSEFGGGALNEQFF. For the CDR3, the DNA is TGTGCCAGCAGTGAATTCGGCGGGGGGGCACTGAATGAGCAGTTCTTC.

This clonotype has more than one count but fewer than ten. The rearrangement uses TRBV6-1 and TRBJ1-4; TRBD1 might be the D (5 bases). CDR1 and CDR2 (germline): MNHNS, SASEGT. The ends were cut back, 6 bases at V and 0 bases at J, with 14 bases in the middle. The CDR3 length is 16 residues. CDR3 amino acids: CASSRQYLATNEKLFF. CDR3 nucleotides: TGTGCCAGCAGCAGACAGTACCTCGCAACTAATGAAAAACTGTTTTTT.

The rearrangement links TRBV29-1 to TRBJ2-1; tentative D call: TRBD2 (5 bases). CDR3 size: 13 residues. The V end was cut by 6 bases, the J end by 10 bases, with 19 bases between. CDR1 SQVTM and CDR2 ANQGSEA come from the germline V gene. Here the CDR3 reads CSVRGNTMAEQFF. DNA for the CDR3: TGCAGCGTCCGGGGAAATACGATGGCAGAGCAGTTCTTC.

This clonotype was detected only a few times. This rearrangement joins TRBV29-1 to TRBJ2-1; TRBD2 is a possible D gene (6 bases). Germline CDR1 is SQVTM and CDR2 is ANQGSEA. V lost 4 bases, J lost 5 bases, and 15 bases lay in between. This CDR3 has 14 amino acids. CDR3 DNA: TGCAGCGTTGGCCCCCGACTAGTGCACAATGAGCAGTTCTTC. Translated: CSVGPRLVHNEQFF.

This clonotype was found many times. V usage is TRBV6-6 and J usage is TRBJ2-1; D remains ambiguous. V was clipped by 6 bases and J by 6 bases, with 9 bases between them. Per the germline V gene, CDR1 is MNHNY and CDR2 is SVGAGI (reference sequence). The CDR3 covers 12 residues. In DNA form, the CDR3 reads TGTGCCAGCAGCCCTACTCCCAATGAGCAGTTCTTC. As protein: CASSPTPNEQFF.

This clonotype was counted only a few times. The V call is TRBV3-1, the J call TRBJ2-1; 7 positions agree with TRBD1. CDR1 LGHDT and CDR2 YNNKEL come from the germline V gene (reference sequence). Trimming removed 2 bases from V and 6 bases from J; junction bases left unmatched: 4. The CDR3 spans 14 residues. The CDR3 coding sequence is TGTGCCAGCAGCCAACCTGGACAGGCCAATGAGCAGTTCTTC. It is translated as CASSQPGQANEQFF.

This clonotype has only a few counts. The V and J genes are TRBV5-6 and TRBJ1-3, with D uncertain. There are 15 residues in the CDR3. Trimming took 1 base from V and 6 from J, leaving 14 bases between them. CDR1 and CDR2 (germline): SGHDT, YYEEEE. The CDR3 region is CASSLSGRFENTIYF. CDR3 nucleotides: TGTGCCAGCAGCTTGAGCGGCAGATTTGAAAACACCATATATTTT.

This clonotype was picked up a small number of times. The V and J genes are TRBV20-1 and TRBJ2-1, with TRBD2 matching over 10 bases. The CDR3 length is 15 residues. The germline CDR1 and CDR2 sequences are DFQATT and SNEGSKA (reference sequence). After removal of 5 bases from V and 4 bases from J, the junction contained 8 bases not matched to a gene. For the CDR3, the DNA is TGCAGTGCTCTGAGGACTAGCGGCGCATACAATGAGCAGTTCTTC. It yields the protein CSALRTSGAYNEQFF.

As regards this clonotype: A much bigger clone sits one base away, suggesting this may be a read error. The V call is TRBV7-2, the J call TRBJ2-4; a weak D match, TRBD2 (5 bases). Germline lookup yields CDR1 SGHTA and CDR2 FQGNSA. The CDR3 is 13 amino acids. The CDR3 nucleotides are TGTGCCAGCAGCTTAGCCGGGGTTAACAGTCAGTACTTC. It codes for CASSLAGVNSQYF.

The V and J genes are TRBV20-1 and TRBJ2-3; D may be TRBD1 (6 bases). There are 15 residues in the CDR3. Germline-derived CDR1 and CDR2 are DFQATT and SNEGSKA (reference sequence). Trimming took off 3 bases at V and 3 bases at J, with 16 bases between the two ends. DNA of the CDR3: TGCAGTGCTAGCCTCCGGGACATAGGGACAGATACGCAGTATTTT. Translated, it gives CSASLRDIGTDTQYF.

This clonotype was detected only a few times. V is TRBV5-8 and J is TRBJ1-2, with 9 bases aligning to TRBD1. Germline V gives CDR1 SGHTS, CDR2 YDEGEE. Trimming cost V 2 bases and J 2 bases; bases outside gene matches: 4. The CDR3 runs 15 residues. CDR3 region: CASSFGQGTNYGYTF. CDR3 in DNA: TGTGCCAGCAGCTTCGGACAGGGGACGAACTATGGCTACACCTTC.

The chain employs TRBV20-1 and TRBJ1-1; D is uncertain. CDR1 and CDR2 from the germline V gene are DFQATT and SNEGSKA (reference sequence). The CDR3 sequence is 13 residues long. V dropped 2 bases and J dropped 3 bases, with 10 bases sitting between them. The CDR3 protein is CSARSGGYTEAFF. CDR3 in DNA: TGCAGTGCTAGATCGGGTGGCTACACTGAAGCTTTCTTT.

In this sample, this clonotype turned up a few times. The chain is built from TRBV10-3 and TRBJ2-5; D may be TRBD1 (6 bases). This CDR3 region has 15 residues. Per germline, CDR1 ENHRY and CDR2 SYGVKD. V was shortened by 3 bases and J by 4 bases, with 15 bases between the two germline ends. CDR3 in DNA: TGTGCCATCAGTGACCCTCGATCCAGGGGAGAGACCCAGTACTTC. This gives the protein CAISDPRSRGETQYF.